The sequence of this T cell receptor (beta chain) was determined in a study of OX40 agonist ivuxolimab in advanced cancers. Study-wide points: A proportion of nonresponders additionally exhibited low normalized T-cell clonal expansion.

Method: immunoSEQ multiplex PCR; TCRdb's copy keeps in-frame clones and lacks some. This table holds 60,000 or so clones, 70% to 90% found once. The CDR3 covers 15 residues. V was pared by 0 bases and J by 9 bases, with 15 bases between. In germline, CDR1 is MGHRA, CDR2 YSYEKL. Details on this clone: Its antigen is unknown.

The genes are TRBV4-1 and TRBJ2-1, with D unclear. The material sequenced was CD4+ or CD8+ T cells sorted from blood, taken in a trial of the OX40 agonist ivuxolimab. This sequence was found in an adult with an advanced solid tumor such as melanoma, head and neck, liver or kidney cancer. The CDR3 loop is CASSQDLLLSSEQFF. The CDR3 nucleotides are TGCGCCAGCAGCCAAGATTTGCTCCTCAGCAGTGAGCAGTTCTTC.